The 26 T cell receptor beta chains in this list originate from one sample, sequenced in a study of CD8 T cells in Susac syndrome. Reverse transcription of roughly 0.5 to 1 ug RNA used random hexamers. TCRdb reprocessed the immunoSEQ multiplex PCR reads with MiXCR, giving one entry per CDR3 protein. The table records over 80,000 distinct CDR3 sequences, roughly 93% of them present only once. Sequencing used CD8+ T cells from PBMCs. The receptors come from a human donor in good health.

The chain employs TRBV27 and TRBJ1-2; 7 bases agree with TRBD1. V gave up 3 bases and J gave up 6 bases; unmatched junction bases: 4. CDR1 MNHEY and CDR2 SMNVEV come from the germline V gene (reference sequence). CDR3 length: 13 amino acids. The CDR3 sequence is CASSFLGGDGYTF. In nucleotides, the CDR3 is TGTGCCAGCAGTTTTCTAGGGGGCGATGGCTACACCTTC.

CDR3 coding DNA: TGTGCCAGCAGCTTAGCGGACGACGAGCAGTTCTTC. Translated, it gives CASSLADDEQFF. The J gene is TRBJ2-1, the V gene TRBV7-8; D not resolved. In germline, CDR1 is SGHVS, CDR2 FQNEAQ. V was clipped by 0 bases and J by 10 bases, with 7 bases between them. The CDR3 runs to 12 residues.

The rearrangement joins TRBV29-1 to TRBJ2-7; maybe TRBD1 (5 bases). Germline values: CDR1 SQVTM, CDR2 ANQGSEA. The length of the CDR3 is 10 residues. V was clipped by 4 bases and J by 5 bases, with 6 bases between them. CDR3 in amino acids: CSVGTNEQYF. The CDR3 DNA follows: TGCAGCGTTGGGACAAACGAGCAGTACTTC.

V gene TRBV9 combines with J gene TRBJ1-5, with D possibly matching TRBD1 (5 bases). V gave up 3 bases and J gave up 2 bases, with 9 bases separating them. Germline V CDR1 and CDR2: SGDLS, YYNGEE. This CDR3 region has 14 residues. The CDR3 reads CASSEGFGNQPQHF. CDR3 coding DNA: TGTGCCAGCAGCGAGGGGTTTGGCAATCAGCCCCAGCATTTT. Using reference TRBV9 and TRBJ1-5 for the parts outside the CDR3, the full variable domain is DSGVTQTPKHLITATGQRVTLRCSPRSGDLSVYWYQQSLDQGLQFLIQYYNGEERAKGNILERFSAQQFPDLHSELNLSSLELGDSALYFCASSEGFGNQPQHFGDGTRLSIL.

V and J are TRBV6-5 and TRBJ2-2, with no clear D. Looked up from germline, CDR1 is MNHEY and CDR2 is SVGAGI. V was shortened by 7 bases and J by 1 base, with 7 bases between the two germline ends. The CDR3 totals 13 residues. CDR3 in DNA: TGTGCCAGCACCTACAGGAACACCGGGGAGCTGTTTTTT. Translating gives CASTYRNTGELFF.

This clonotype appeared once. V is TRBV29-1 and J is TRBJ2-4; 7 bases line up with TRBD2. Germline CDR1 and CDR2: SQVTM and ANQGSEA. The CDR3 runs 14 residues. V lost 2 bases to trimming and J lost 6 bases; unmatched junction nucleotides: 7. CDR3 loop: CSVEPSGGGNIQYF. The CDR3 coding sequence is TGCAGCGTTGAACCTAGTGGGGGGGGAAACATTCAGTACTTC.

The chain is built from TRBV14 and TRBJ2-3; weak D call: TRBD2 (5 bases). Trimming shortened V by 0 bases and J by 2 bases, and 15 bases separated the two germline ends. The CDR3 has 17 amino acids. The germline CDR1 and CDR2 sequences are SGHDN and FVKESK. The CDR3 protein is CASSQEGIPGFTDTQYF. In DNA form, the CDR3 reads TGTGCCAGCAGCCAAGAAGGGATCCCGGGGTTCACAGATACGCAGTATTTT.

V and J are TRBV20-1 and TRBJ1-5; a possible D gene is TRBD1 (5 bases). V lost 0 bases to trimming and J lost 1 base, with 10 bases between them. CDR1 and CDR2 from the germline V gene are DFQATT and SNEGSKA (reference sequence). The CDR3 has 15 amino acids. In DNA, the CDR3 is TGCAGTGCTAGAGATCCCCAGGGAAGCAATCAGCCCCAGCATTTT. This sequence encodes CSARDPQGSNQPQHF.

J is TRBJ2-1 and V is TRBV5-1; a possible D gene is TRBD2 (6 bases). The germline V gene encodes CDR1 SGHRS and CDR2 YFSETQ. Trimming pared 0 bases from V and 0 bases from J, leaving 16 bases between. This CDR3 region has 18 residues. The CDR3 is CASSLGTGGLSSYNEQFF. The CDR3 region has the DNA TGCGCCAGCAGCTTGGGTACCGGGGGACTGAGCTCCTACAATGAGCAGTTCTTC.

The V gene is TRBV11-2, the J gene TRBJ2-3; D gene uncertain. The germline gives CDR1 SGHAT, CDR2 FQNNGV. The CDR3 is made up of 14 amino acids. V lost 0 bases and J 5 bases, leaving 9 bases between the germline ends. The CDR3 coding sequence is TGTGCCAGCAGCTTAGACCCGTCCGAAGATACGCAGTATTTT. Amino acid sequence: CASSLDPSEDTQYF.

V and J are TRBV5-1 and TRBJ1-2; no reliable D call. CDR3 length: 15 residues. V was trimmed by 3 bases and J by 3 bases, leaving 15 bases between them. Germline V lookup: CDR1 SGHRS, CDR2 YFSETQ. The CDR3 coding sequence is TGCGCCAGCAGCTCCGCCGAGGGTTGGGACTATGGCTACACCTTC. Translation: CASSSAEGWDYGYTF.

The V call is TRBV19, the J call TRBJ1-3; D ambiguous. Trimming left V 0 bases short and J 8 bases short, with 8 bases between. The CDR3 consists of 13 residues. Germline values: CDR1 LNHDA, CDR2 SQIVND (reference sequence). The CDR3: CASSIDLEDTIYF. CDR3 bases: TGTGCCAGTAGTATAGATCTGGAGGACACCATATATTTT. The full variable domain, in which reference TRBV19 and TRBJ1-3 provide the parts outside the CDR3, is DGGITQSPKYLFRKEGQNVTLSCEQNLNHDAMYWYRQDPGQGLRLIYYSQIVNDFQKGDIAEGYSVSREKKESFPLTVTSAQKNPTAFYLCASSIDLEDTIYFGEGSWLTVV.

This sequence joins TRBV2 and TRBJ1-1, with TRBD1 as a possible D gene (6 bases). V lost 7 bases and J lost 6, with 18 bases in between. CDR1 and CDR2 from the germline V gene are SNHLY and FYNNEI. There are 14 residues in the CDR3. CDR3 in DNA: TGTGCCAGCACCGAAGGGGGGCGCGGCGCTGAAGCTTTCTTT. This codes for CASTEGGRGAEAFF.

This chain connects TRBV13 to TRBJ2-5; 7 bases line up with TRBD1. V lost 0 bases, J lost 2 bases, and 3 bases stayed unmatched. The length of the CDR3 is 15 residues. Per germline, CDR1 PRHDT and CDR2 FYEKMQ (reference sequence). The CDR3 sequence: CASSLGIRGQETQYF. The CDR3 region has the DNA TGTGCCAGCAGCTTAGGGATCAGGGGGCAAGAGACCCAGTACTTC.

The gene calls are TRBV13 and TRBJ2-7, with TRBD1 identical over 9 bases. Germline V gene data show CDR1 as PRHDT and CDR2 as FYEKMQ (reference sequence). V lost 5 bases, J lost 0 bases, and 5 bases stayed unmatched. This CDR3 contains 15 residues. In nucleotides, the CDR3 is TGTGCCAGCAGCCTGGGACAGGGCTACTCCTACGAGCAGTACTTC. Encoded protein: CASSLGQGYSYEQYF.

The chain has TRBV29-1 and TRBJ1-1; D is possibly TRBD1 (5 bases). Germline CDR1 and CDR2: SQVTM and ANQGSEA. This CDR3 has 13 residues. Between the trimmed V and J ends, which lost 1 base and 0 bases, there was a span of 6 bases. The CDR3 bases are TGCAGCGTTGAAGGGGGCTTGAACACTGAAGCTTTCTTT. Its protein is CSVEGGLNTEAFF.

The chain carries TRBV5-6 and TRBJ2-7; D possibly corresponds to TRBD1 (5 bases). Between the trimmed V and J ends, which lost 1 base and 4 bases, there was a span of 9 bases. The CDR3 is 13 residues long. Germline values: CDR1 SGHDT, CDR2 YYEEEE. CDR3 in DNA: TGTGCCAGCAGCTTGATGACAGTGTACGAGCAGTACTTC. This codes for CASSLMTVYEQYF.

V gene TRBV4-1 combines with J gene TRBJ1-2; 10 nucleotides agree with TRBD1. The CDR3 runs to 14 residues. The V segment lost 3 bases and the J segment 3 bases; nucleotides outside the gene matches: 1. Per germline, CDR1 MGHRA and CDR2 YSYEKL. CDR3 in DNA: TGCGCCAGCAGCCATGACAGGGGGCACTATGGCTACACCTTC. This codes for CASSHDRGHYGYTF.

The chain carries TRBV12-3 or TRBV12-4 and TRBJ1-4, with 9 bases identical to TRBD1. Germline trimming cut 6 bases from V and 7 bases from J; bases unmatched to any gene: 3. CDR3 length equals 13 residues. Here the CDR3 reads CASRGQGSEKLFF. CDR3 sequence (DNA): TGTGCCAGCAGGGGACAGGGAAGTGAAAAACTGTTTTTT.

The CDR3 DNA reads TGCGCCAGCAGCCAAGACAGGACCATCGAGCAGTACTTC. As protein: CASSQDRTIEQYF. The chain recombines TRBV4-1 with TRBJ2-7; D not resolved. The V and J ends lost 0 bases and 6 bases respectively, with 9 bases between them. The CDR3 sequence is 13 residues long. The germline CDR1 and CDR2 sequences are MGHRA and YSYEKL.

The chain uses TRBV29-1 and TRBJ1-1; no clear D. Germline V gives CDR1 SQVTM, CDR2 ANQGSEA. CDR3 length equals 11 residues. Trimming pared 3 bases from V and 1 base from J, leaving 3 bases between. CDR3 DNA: TGCAGCGTTGACACGAACACTGAAGCTTTCTTT. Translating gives CSVDTNTEAFF.

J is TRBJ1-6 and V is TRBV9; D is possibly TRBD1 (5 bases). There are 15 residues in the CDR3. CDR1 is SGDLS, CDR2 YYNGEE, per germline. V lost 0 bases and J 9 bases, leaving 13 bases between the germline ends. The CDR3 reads CASSVDGQGSSPLHF. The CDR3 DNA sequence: TGTGCCAGCAGCGTAGACGGCCAGGGTAGTTCACCCCTCCACTTT.

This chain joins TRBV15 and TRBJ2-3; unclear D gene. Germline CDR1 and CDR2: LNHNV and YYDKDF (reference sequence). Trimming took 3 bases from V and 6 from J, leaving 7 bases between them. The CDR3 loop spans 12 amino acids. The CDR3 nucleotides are TGTGCCACCAGCAGGGGTGGTGATACGCAGTATTTT. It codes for CATSRGGDTQYF.

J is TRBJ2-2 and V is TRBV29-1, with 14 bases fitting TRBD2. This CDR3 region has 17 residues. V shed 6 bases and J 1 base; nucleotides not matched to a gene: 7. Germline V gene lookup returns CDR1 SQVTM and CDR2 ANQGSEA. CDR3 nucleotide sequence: TGCAGCGTAGCCGGGACTAGCGGGGGCCGGAACACCGGGGAGCTGTTTTTT. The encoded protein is CSVAGTSGGRNTGELFF.

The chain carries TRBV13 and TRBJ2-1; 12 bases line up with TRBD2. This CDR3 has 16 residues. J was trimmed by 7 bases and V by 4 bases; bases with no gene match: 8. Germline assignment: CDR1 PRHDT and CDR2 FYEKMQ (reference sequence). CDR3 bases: TGTGCCAGCAGCTCGTCTAGCGGGGGGGCGACGAATGAGCAGTTCTTC. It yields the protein CASSSSSGGATNEQFF. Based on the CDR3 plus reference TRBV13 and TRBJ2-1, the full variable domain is AAGVIQSPRHLIKEKRETATLKCYPIPRHDTVYWYQQGPGQDPQFLISFYEKMQSDKGSIPDRFSAQQFSDYHSELNMSSLELGDSALYFCASSSSSGGATNEQFFGPGTRLTVL.

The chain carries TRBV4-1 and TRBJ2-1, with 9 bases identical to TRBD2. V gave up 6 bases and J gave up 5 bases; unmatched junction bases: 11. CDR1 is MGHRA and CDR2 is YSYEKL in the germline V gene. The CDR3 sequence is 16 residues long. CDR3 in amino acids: CASSPWAAGGHNEQFF. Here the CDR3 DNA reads TGCGCCAGCAGTCCATGGGCAGCGGGGGGCCACAATGAGCAGTTCTTC.